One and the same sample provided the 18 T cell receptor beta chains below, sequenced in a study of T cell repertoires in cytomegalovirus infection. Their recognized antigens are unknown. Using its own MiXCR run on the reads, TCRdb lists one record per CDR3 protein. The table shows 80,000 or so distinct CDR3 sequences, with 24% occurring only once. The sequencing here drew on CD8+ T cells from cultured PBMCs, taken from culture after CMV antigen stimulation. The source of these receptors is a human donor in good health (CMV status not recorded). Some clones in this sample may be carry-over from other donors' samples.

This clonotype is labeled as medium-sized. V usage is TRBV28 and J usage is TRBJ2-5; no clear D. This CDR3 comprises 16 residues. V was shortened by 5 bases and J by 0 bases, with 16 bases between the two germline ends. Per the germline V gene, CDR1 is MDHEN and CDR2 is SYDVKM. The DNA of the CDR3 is TGTGCCAGCAGTAACCCGACCGGACGGTACCAAGAGACCCAGTACTTC. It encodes CASSNPTGRYQETQYF.

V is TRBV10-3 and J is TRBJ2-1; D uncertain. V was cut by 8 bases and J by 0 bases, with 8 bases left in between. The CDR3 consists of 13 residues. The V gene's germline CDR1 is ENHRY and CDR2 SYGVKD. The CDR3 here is CAIASSSYNEQFF. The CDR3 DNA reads TGTGCCATCGCCAGTAGCTCCTACAATGAGCAGTTCTTC.

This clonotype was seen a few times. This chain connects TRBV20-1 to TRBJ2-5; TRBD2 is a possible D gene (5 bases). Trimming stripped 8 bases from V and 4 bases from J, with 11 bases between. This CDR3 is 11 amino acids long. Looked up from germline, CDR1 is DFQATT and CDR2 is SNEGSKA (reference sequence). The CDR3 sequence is CSSPRGETQYF. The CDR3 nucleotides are TGCAGTTCCCCCCGGGGAGAGACCCAGTACTTC.

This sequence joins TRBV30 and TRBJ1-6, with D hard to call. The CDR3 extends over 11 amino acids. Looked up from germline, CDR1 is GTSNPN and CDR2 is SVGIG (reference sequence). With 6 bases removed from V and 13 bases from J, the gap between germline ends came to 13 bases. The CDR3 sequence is CACRAGSPLHF. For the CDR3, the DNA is TGTGCCTGCCGAGCGGGGTCGCCCCTCCACTTT. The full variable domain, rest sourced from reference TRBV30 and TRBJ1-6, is SQTIHQWPATLVQPVGSPLSLECTVEGTSNPNLYWYRQAAGRGLQLLFYSVGIGQISSEVPQNLSASRPQDRQFILSSKKLLLSDSGFYLCACRAGSPLHFGNGTRLTVT.

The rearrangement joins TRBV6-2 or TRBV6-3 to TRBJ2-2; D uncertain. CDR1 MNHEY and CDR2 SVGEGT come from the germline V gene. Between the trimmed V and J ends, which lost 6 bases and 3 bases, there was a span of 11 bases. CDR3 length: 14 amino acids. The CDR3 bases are TGTGCCAGCAGCCTACCGGCAGACACCGGGGAGCTGTTTTTT. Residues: CASSLPADTGELFF.

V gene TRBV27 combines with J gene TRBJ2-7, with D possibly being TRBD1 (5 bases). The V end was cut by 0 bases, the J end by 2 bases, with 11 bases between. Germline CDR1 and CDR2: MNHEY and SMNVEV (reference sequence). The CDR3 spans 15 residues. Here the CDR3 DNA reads TGTGCCAGCAGTTTATCGAGAACAGGAACCTACGAGCAGTACTTC. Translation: CASSLSRTGTYEQYF.

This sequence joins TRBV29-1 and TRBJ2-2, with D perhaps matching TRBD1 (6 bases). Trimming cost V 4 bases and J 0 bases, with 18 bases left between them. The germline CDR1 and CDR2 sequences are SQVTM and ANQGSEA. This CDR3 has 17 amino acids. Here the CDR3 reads CSVVGGDIGANTGELFF. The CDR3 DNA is TGCAGCGTTGTAGGTGGGGACATAGGGGCGAACACCGGGGAGCTGTTTTTT.

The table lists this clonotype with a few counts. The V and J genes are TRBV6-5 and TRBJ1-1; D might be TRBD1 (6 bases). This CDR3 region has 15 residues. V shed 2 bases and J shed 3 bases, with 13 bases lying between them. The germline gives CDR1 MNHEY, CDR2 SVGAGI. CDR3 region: CASSYRGDWDTEAFF. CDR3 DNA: TGTGCCAGCAGTTACAGGGGGGACTGGGACACTGAAGCTTTCTTT.

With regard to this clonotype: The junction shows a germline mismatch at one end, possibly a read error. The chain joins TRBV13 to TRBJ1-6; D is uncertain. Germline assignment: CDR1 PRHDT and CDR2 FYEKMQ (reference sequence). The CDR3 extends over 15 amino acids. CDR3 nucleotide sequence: TGTGTCAGCAGCCGAGAAATAGGGAGGAATTCACCCCTCCACTTT. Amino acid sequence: CVSSREIGRNSPLHF.

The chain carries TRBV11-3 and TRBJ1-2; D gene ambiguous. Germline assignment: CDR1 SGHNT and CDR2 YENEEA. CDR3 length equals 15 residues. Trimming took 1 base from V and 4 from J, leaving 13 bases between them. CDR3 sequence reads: CASSLGSGEGYGYTF. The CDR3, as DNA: TGTGCCAGCAGCTTAGGATCGGGCGAAGGCTATGGCTACACCTTC.

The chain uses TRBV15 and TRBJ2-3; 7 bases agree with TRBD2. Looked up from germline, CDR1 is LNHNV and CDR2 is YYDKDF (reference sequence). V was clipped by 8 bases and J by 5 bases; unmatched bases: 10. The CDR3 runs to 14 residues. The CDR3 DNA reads TGTGCCACCGGCCTAGCGGCGGTGGGAGATACGCAGTATTTT. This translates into CATGLAAVGDTQYF.

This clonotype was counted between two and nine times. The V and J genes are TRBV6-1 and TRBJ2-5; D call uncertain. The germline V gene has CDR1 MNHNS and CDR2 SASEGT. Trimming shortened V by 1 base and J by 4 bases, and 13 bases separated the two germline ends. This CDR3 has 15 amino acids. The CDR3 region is CASSEGLLQRETQYF. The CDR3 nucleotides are TGTGCCAGCAGTGAAGGCTTACTACAGCGAGAGACCCAGTACTTC.

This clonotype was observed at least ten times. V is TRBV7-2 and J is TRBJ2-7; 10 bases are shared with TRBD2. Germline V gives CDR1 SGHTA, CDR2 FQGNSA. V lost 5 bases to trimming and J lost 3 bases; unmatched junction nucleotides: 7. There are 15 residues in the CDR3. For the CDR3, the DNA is TGTGCCAGCAGCCCCATAGCGGGGGGAGACTACGAGCAGTACTTC. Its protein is CASSPIAGGDYEQYF.

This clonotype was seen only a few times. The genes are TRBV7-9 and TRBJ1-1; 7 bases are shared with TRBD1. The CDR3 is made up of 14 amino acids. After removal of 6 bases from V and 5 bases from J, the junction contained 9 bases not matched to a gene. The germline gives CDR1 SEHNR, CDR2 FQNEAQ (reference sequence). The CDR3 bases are TGTGCCAGCAGTTCTTGGGGGGGACAGACTGAAGCTTTCTTT. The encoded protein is CASSSWGGQTEAFF.

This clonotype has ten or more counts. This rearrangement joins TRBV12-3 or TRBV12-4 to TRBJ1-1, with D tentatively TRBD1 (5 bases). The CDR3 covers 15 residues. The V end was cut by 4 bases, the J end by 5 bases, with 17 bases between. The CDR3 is CASSSWTGGGTEAFF. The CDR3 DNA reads TGTGCCAGCAGTTCGTGGACCGGTGGGGGGACTGAAGCTTTCTTT.

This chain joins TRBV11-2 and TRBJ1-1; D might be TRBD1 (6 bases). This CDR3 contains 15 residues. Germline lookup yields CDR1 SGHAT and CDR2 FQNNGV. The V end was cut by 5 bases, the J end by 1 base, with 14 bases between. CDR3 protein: CASSAIQGGNTEAFF. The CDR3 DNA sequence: TGTGCCAGCAGCGCAATACAGGGTGGGAACACTGAAGCTTTCTTT.

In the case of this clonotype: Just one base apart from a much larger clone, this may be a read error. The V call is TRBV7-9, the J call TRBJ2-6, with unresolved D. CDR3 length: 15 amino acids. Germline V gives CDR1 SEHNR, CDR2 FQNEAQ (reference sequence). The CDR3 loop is CASRDGPSGTNVLTF. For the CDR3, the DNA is TGTGCCAGCAGGGACGGACCTTCTGGGACCAACGTCCTGACTTTC.

The CDR3 bases are TGTGCCTGGAGTGGACCGGGACAGGGGGGACCTGAAGCTTTCTTT. Translation gives CAWSGPGQGGPEAFF. This sequence joins TRBV30 and TRBJ1-1, with 11 bases identical to TRBD1. This CDR3 contains 15 residues. The trim removed 1 base at V and 6 bases at J, leaving 7 bases unmatched. Germline assignment: CDR1 GTSNPN and CDR2 SVGIG (reference sequence).